The 30 T cell receptor beta chains below were found in one sample sequenced in a study of identical twins. In TCRdb, the 5' RACE reads were re-called with MiXCR into one record per CDR3 protein. The sample has 700,000 or so distinct CDR3 sequences, under 9% seen once. This sample also appeared in a second study, on yellow fever vaccine responses in identical twins.

Sequencing was carried out using PBMCs. The receptors stem from a woman aged 18 to 35 in good health.

V is TRBV2 and J is TRBJ2-5; a possible D gene is TRBD1 (7 bases). CDR1 is SNHLY and CDR2 is FYNNEI in the germline V gene. This CDR3 contains 15 residues. V was clipped by 7 bases and J by 4 bases, with 19 bases between them. CDR3 loop: CASTLEGASGETQYF. The CDR3 region has the DNA TGTGCCAGCACTCTGGAGGGGGCCAGCGGAGAGACCCAGTACTTC.

Of note for this clonotype: Compared with germline, one end of the junction differs, possibly owing to a read error. The chain is built from TRBV18 and TRBJ1-2; the match to TRBD1 covers 10 bases. The germline gives CDR1 KGHSH, CDR2 LQKENI. The CDR3 extends over 14 amino acids. DNA of the CDR3: TGTGCCAGCTCAGCACCGGGACAGGGGATTGGCTACACCTTC. Its translation: CASSAPGQGIGYTF.

The chain carries TRBV7-2 and TRBJ2-2; D is unclear. This CDR3 contains 14 residues. The ends were cut back, 3 bases at V and 1 base at J, with 6 bases in the middle. The germline V gene has CDR1 SGHTA and CDR2 FQGNSA. CDR3 loop: CASSFGKNTGELFF. DNA for the CDR3: TGTGCCAGCAGCTTTGGCAAGAACACCGGGGAGCTGTTTTTT.

This clonotype has ten or more counts. The chain carries TRBV29-1 and TRBJ2-1, with D uncertain. The germline V gene encodes CDR1 SQVTM and CDR2 ANQGSEA. The CDR3 length is 13 residues. V lost 4 bases, J lost 4 bases, and 11 bases lay in between. CDR3 region: CSVVPALYNEQFF. In DNA, the CDR3 is TGCAGCGTTGTGCCCGCCCTTTACAATGAGCAGTTCTTC.

This clonotype was picked up a small number of times. The rearrangement uses TRBV3-1 and TRBJ2-3; 7 bases line up with TRBD1. Germline V CDR1 and CDR2: LGHDT, YNNKEL (reference sequence). Trimming at V came to 5 bases and at J to 9 bases, leaving 11 bases not matched to a gene. The CDR3 has 14 amino acids. The CDR3 DNA sequence: TGTGCCAGCAGCTCGGGCCTCATACAGGGGACGCAGTATTTT. Translated, it gives CASSSGLIQGTQYF.

The sample holds a few counts of this clonotype. The chain carries TRBV12-5 and TRBJ2-1; D is ambiguous. Germline V lookup: CDR1 LGHNT, CDR2 FRNRAP. V lost 5 bases and J lost 10, with 15 bases in between. There are 13 residues in the CDR3. The CDR3 protein is CASGPGARKEQFF. The CDR3 nucleotides read TGTGCTAGTGGTCCCGGTGCGCGGAAGGAGCAGTTCTTC.

This clonotype has just a few counts. The chain carries TRBV11-1 and TRBJ2-3, with TRBD1 identical over 8 bases. This CDR3 region has 14 residues. Trimming at V came to 3 bases and at J to 4 bases, leaving 3 bases not matched to a gene. CDR1 and CDR2 (germline): SGHAT, FQDESV (reference sequence). The chain's CDR3 is CASSFDRGSDTQYF. CDR3 DNA sequence: TGTGCCAGCAGCTTTGACAGGGGCTCAGATACGCAGTATTTT.

This clonotype occurred a few times. The rearrangement links TRBV7-9 to TRBJ2-5; D may correspond to TRBD1 or TRBD2 (5 bases each). V lost 6 bases to trimming and J lost 5 bases, with 22 bases between them. Germline-derived CDR1 and CDR2 are SEHNR and FQNEAQ (reference sequence). The length of the CDR3 is 16 residues. The CDR3 DNA reads as TGTGCCAGCAGTTCTCCCCGGGACGAACAAACGGAGACCCAGTACTTC. Translating gives CASSSPRDEQTETQYF.

In this sample, this clonotype turned up a few times. V usage is TRBV7-2 and J usage is TRBJ2-7; no reliable D call. V gave up 5 bases and J gave up 5 bases, with 7 bases separating them. CDR1 SGHTA and CDR2 FQGNSA come from the germline V gene. The CDR3 spans 11 residues. CDR3 DNA: TGTGCCAGCAGCGCCAAGCACGAGCAGTACTTC. Residues: CASSAKHEQYF.

This clonotype was seen a few times. The chain is built from TRBV3-1 and TRBJ1-1; no reliable D call. The CDR3 extends over 14 amino acids. Germline assignment: CDR1 LGHDT and CDR2 YNNKEL (reference sequence). V lost 3 bases to trimming and J lost 4 bases, with 12 bases between them. The CDR3 DNA sequence: TGTGCCAGCAGCCACGGTGAATGGAGCACTGAAGCTTTCTTT. Translated, it gives CASSHGEWSTEAFF. The complete variable domain, with remaining parts taken from reference TRBV3-1 and TRBJ1-1, reads DTAVSQTPKYLVTQMGNDKSIKCEQNLGHDTMYWYKQDSKKFLKIMFSYNNKELIINETVPNRFSPKSPDKAHLNLHINSLELGDSAVYFCASSHGEWSTEAFFGQGTRLTVV.

This clonotype was found a few times. The chain is built from TRBV2 and TRBJ2-7, with 8 bases aligning to TRBD1. Germline values: CDR1 SNHLY, CDR2 FYNNEI. The CDR3 has 13 amino acids. Trimming took 8 bases from V and 2 from J; bases not matched to a gene: 5. Here the CDR3 reads CASGQGRAYEQYF. CDR3 DNA sequence: TGTGCCAGCGGACAGGGAAGGGCCTACGAGCAGTACTTC.

In this sample, this clonotype turned up many times. J is TRBJ2-2 and V is TRBV6-2 or TRBV6-3; the D gene is possibly TRBD2 (6 bases). Germline CDR1 and CDR2: MNHEY and SVGEGT. The CDR3 is 16 residues long. V shed 2 bases and J shed 0 bases, with 10 bases lying between them. The CDR3 is CASSYQGGTNTGELFF. Here the CDR3 DNA reads TGTGCCAGCAGTTACCAGGGCGGGACGAACACCGGGGAGCTGTTTTTT.

With respect to this clonotype: The junction shows a germline mismatch at one end, possibly a read error. The chain joins TRBV20-1 to TRBJ2-7, with D possibly TRBD1 on 5 matching bases. Germline V gene lookup returns CDR1 DFQATT and CDR2 SNEGSKA (reference sequence). The CDR3 is 14 amino acids. The CDR3 sequence is CSAPDARGSSEQYF. CDR3 in DNA: TGCAGTGCTCCCGACGCTAGGGGCTCCTCCGAGCAGTACTTC.

This clonotype was seen many times. V usage is TRBV4-2 and J usage is TRBJ2-7; D call uncertain. Trimming shortened V by 4 bases and J by 7 bases, and 20 bases separated the two germline ends. Germline CDR1 and CDR2: LGHNA and YNFKEQ. The CDR3 runs to 15 residues. The CDR3 is CASSRREKGIEEQYF. The CDR3 nucleotides read TGTGCCAGCAGCCGTCGCGAGAAGGGTATCGAAGAGCAGTACTTC.

This clonotype came up many times. The chain uses TRBV7-8 and TRBJ2-3, with 7 nucleotides matching TRBD2. Germline trimming cut 6 bases from V and 0 bases from J; bases unmatched to any gene: 9. Germline V gene data show CDR1 as SGHVS and CDR2 as FQNEAQ. This CDR3 has 16 amino acids. The CDR3 protein is CASRRIAGSSTDTQYF. CDR3 DNA sequence: TGTGCCAGCAGACGAATAGCGGGTTCTAGCACAGATACGCAGTATTTT.

The rearrangement uses TRBV11-1 and TRBJ2-1; 14 bases align to TRBD2. V lost 3 bases and J lost 0; bases outside the gene matches: 4. Germline V CDR1 and CDR2: SGHAT, FQDESV (reference sequence). This CDR3 has 18 residues. CDR3 protein: CASSFGLAGGGSYNEQFF. In nucleotides, the CDR3 is TGTGCCAGCAGCTTTGGACTAGCGGGAGGTGGCTCCTACAATGAGCAGTTCTTC.

In this sample, this clonotype turned up a few times. This chain links TRBV28 with TRBJ2-5; D is unclear. Trimming removed 0 bases from V and 4 bases from J, with 6 bases in between. Germline CDR1 and CDR2: MDHEN and SYDVKM. The CDR3 sequence is 13 residues long. The CDR3 DNA follows: TGTGCCAGCAGTTTATGGGCAGGAGAGACCCAGTACTTC. Translation gives CASSLWAGETQYF.

V is TRBV24-1 and J is TRBJ2-6; tentatively, D is TRBD1 (6 bases). Germline V lookup: CDR1 KGHDR, CDR2 SFDVKD. There are 16 residues in the CDR3. The V and J ends lost 4 bases and 4 bases respectively, with 13 bases between them. The CDR3: CATSDRTGPGANVLTF. The CDR3 nucleotides read TGTGCCACCAGTGACAGAACAGGGCCCGGGGCCAACGTCCTGACTTTC.

This clonotype was counted between two and nine times. The V and J genes are TRBV7-2 and TRBJ2-3; 9 nucleotides match TRBD2. Germline values: CDR1 SGHTA, CDR2 FQGNSA. V shed 5 bases, J shed 7 bases, and the junction held 16 bases outside the gene matches. The CDR3 has 17 amino acids. The CDR3: CASSTQFRREGLHTQYF. The CDR3 coding sequence is TGTGCCAGCAGCACCCAGTTTAGGCGGGAGGGCTTGCATACGCAGTATTTT.

This sequence joins TRBV9 and TRBJ1-1; D unresolved. Looked up from germline, CDR1 is SGDLS and CDR2 is YYNGEE. This CDR3 region has 13 residues. With 0 bases removed from V and 5 bases from J, the gap between germline ends came to 8 bases. The CDR3 sequence: CASSVVGVTEAFF. The CDR3 bases are TGTGCCAGCAGCGTAGTCGGGGTAACTGAAGCTTTCTTT.

This chain links TRBV12-3 or TRBV12-4 with TRBJ2-2; TRBD1 aligns across 10 bases. There are 14 residues in the CDR3. Losses at the gene ends were 6 bases for V and 8 bases for J; bases not matched to a gene: 6. This chain's CDR3 is CASSDRQGAGELFF. The CDR3 region has the DNA TGTGCCAGCAGCGACAGACAGGGGGCGGGGGAGCTGTTTTTT.

This clonotype has just a few counts. The V gene is TRBV29-1, the J gene TRBJ2-2; no clear D. Looked up from germline, CDR1 is SQVTM and CDR2 is ANQGSEA. The V and J ends lost 5 bases and 3 bases respectively, with 7 bases between them. This CDR3 contains 12 residues. Here the CDR3 reads CSVFLDTGELFF. The CDR3 nucleotides are TGCAGCGTTTTCCTAGACACCGGGGAGCTGTTTTTT.

This clonotype was seen many times. The chain joins TRBV7-9 to TRBJ2-3; no firm D call. This CDR3 comprises 15 residues. Trimming pared 5 bases from V and 0 bases from J, leaving 12 bases between. Germline-derived CDR1 and CDR2 are SEHNR and FQNEAQ (reference sequence). The CDR3, as DNA: TGTGCCAGCAGCGGGGTCGGTCCTAGCACAGATACGCAGTATTTT. It specifies CASSGVGPSTDTQYF.

This clonotype has a count of ten or more. The chain combines TRBV7-8 with TRBJ2-1; D is possibly TRBD1 (5 bases). The germline gives CDR1 SGHVS, CDR2 FQNEAQ. CDR3 size: 15 residues. Trimming removed 5 bases at V and 3 bases at J, with 14 bases between. The CDR3 loop reads CASSLKGPFYNEQFF. DNA of the CDR3: TGTGCCAGCAGCCTTAAGGGGCCGTTCTACAATGAGCAGTTCTTC.

There are a few counts of this clonotype. The J gene is TRBJ2-2, the V gene TRBV5-1; 7 bases agree with TRBD1. This CDR3 comprises 20 residues. Germline assignment: CDR1 SGHRS and CDR2 YFSETQ. V was pared by 0 bases and J by 3 bases, with 17 bases of the junction left unmatched. CDR3 DNA sequence: TGCGCCAGCAGCTTGGGCTGGGGACAGACTCCTCAAGGGTACACCGGGGAGCTGTTTTTT. The encoded protein is CASSLGWGQTPQGYTGELFF.

This clonotype appeared a few times. CDR3 bases: TGCGCCAGCAGCCAAGTGAAGGGGATAGGGAGCCTCTACGAGCAGTACTTC. The encoded protein is CASSQVKGIGSLYEQYF. This chain links TRBV4-3 with TRBJ2-7; either TRBD1 or TRBD2 may supply D (5 bases each). The CDR3 loop spans 17 amino acids. Trimming removed 1 base from V and 3 bases from J, with 19 bases in between. Germline-derived CDR1 and CDR2 are LGHNA and YSLEER.

This clonotype has at least ten counts. The chain links TRBV3-1 to TRBJ1-6; 9 bases are shared with TRBD1. The V and J ends lost 5 bases and 7 bases, in that order; junction bases with no gene match: 3. CDR1 and CDR2 (germline): LGHDT, YNNKEL (reference sequence). This CDR3 contains 14 residues. The CDR3 coding sequence is TGTGCCAGCAGCTCCGGACAGGGGAATTCACCCCTCCACTTT. This sequence encodes CASSSGQGNSPLHF.

This clonotype turned up a few times. This chain connects TRBV20-1 to TRBJ1-5, with D unclear. This CDR3 is built from 12 residues. Trimming removed 4 bases from V and 4 bases from J, with 8 bases in between. Germline CDR1 is DFQATT and CDR2 is SNEGSKA (reference sequence). CDR3 region: CSAKPTNQPQHF. The DNA for the CDR3 is TGCAGTGCTAAGCCGACAAATCAGCCCCAGCATTTT.

The chain links TRBV25-1 to TRBJ1-1; a weak D match, TRBD1 (6 bases). This CDR3 is built from 13 residues. Per germline, CDR1 MGHDK and CDR2 SYGVNS. Trimming pared 6 bases from V and 4 bases from J, leaving 12 bases between. The CDR3 nucleotides are TGTGCCAGCAGAGCGACAGGAACCACTGAAGCTTTCTTT. Its translation is CASRATGTTEAFF.

This clonotype was counted many times. V is TRBV10-3 and J is TRBJ1-1; D is ambiguous. V was pared by 0 bases and J by 0 bases, with 17 bases between. Per germline, CDR1 ENHRY and CDR2 SYGVKD. The CDR3 sequence is 18 residues long. The CDR3 DNA sequence: TGTGCCATCAGTGAGTCGTATAGGGATAAACTCCTGAACACTGAAGCTTTCTTT. Encoded protein: CAISESYRDKLLNTEAFF.